This T cell receptor (beta chain) was identified during a study of neurological immune-mediated disorders (dated by TCRdb to between 2017 and 2020). Looking at the study overall: The study compared peripheral blood TCR-beta repertoires of HTLV-I-associated myelopathy (HAM/TSP) patients, multiple sclerosis patients and healthy controls using UMI-based sequencing. The cohort included approximately 68 subjects: 14 with HAM/TSP, some 35 with multiple sclerosis, and 20 or so healthy controls. Longitudinal samples, technical triplicates and paired sorted CD4+ and CD8+ T-cell subsets, alongside PBMC samples, were included among the 90 to 130 TCR-beta libraries.

cDNA was synthesized by template-switch 5'RACE using a primer with a 10-nucleotide random unique molecular identifier that tagged each TCR transcript. Every sequencing run yielded over 180 million TCR-beta sequences covering 15-18 subjects. Total RNA was extracted with the RNeasy kit. Using the KAPA Real-time Library Amplification kit, TCR-beta VDJ regions were amplified with primers for the TCR constant region and the 5'RACE anchor. Sample indexes and Illumina adaptors were added in a first PCR, and a second PCR then increased library yield. After Ampure bead purification, the roughly 650 bp TCR product was size-selected on a 2% E-gel SizeSelection system. Before pooling, library quality was assessed on a Bioanalyzer, concentration was determined with Qubit, and library quantification was performed with the Kapa Library Quantification kit. An Illumina HiSeq 2500 sequenced the libraries paired-end 2 x 150 bp. To increase sequence diversity, roughly 24-31% phiX was spiked into each library pool. Processing in the source paper ran as follows. The quality-filtered reads were processed with the UMI-based MiGEC pipeline, whose error correction step removed more than 80% of the raw TCR sequences. VDJ genes were aligned to IMGT germline references, and clonotypes were defined by unique CDR3 amino acid sequence plus V-J genes. Clonal expansion, Shannon diversity and CDR3 relatedness (CalcPairwiseDistances, ClusterSamples) were evaluated with VDJtools, and phylogenetic trees were built with CLCbio workbench. Expanded clones were defined as having at least 8 unique UMIs, based on coefficient-of-variation modelling across technical triplicates. The public reads were run again by TCRdb, first through fastp at Q25 and then through MiXCR, and only productive beta chains were kept. Identical CDR3 protein sequences are pooled into one entry, listed with their most common genes and DNA. The V and J calls come from TCRdb's annotation, not from the publication. This sample lists 75,000 to 85,000 distinct CDR3 sequences; about a sixth were detected once. The top ten clones comprise less than 20% of the sample.

This clonotype was found many times. The specificity of this receptor is unknown. At one of its ends the junction is not consistent with the germline gene, which may arise from a read error. Results the study describes overall, beyond this receptor: The highest TCR clonal expansion was observed in HAM/TSP patients, whereas the lowest was observed in MS patients, even when compared with healthy controls. Expanded clones from different subjects shared no identical CDR3 amino acid sequences, which suggests that TCR-beta repertoires were private in all groups.

Blood bank volunteers in Maryland, USA served as the healthy controls. For unsorted PBMC libraries, 2 million PBMCs were used after storage in RNAlater at -80 degrees C until RNA extraction. PBMCs were separated from peripheral blood using Ficoll-Hypaque density gradient centrifugation and then cryopreserved in liquid nitrogen. Sequences were obtained from PBMCs. The clonotype comes from a woman aged 40 to 50 in good health.

The DNA sequence reads TGTGCTAGCAGCTTGGGAGCAGAGGACGAGCAGTACTTC. This yields the protein CASSLGAEDEQYF. The V gene is TRBV7-7 and the J gene is TRBJ2-7; the D segment could be TRBD2, given 5 matching bases. The CDR3 numbers 13 residues from cysteine through phenylalanine. The only DNA kept is the CDR3, 39 bases in frame from the first base. The germline V gene (reference sequence) specifies SSHAT as CDR1 and FNYEAQ as CDR2.